This TCR beta chain was identified in a study of T-cell reconstitution after alpha-beta-depleted transplantation in children. CDR1 is KGHDR and CDR2 is SFDVKD in the germline V gene. With V trimmed by 4 bases and J by 2 bases, 4 bases remained unmatched. The CDR3 spans 15 residues. Library preparation (for TCRbeta) was performed with unique molecular identifiers. TCRdb reprocessed the PCR reads via MiXCR and lists one record per CDR3 protein. The table records around 400,000 distinct CDR3 sequences, roughly 20% of them present only once. The sample was PBMCs from the stem cell graft donor, taken from the stem cell graft. V and J are TRBV24-1 and TRBJ2-7; 10 bases match TRBD2. The receptor comes from a human donor who donated a stem cell graft to a child with acute myeloid leukemia. CDR3: CATSDSGRAAYEQYF. The CDR3 DNA reads as TGTGCCACCAGTGACAGCGGGAGGGCGGCCTACGAGCAGTACTTC.